The present T cell receptor beta chain was sequenced within a study of Ad26.COV2.S vaccination and SARS-CoV-2 variants. Study-wide results and limits: From the TCR breadth and depth analyses, total T cell responses may have been underestimated.

A single count supports this clone. The target antigen is unknown. Documented treatment: 15 to 20 received Ad26.COV2.S at low or high dose, single or two shots; several received placebo; per-sample allocation not given. After the first vaccine or placebo injection, samples were drawn on day 63. Using immunoSEQ multiplex PCR, the repertoire was profiled, and TCRdb retains in-frame clones only, with some absent. The sample yields about 350,000 clones, around 84% seen once. The sequencing used peripheral blood, collected in a trial of Ad26.COV2.S vaccine versus placebo. This receptor was taken from a person between 18 and 59 years old who received the Ad26.COV2.S COVID-19 vaccine or a placebo.

The CDR3, as DNA: TGTGCCAGCAGACGCGGGACGGCCTCCTACGAGCAGTACTTC. Its translation is CASRRGTASYEQYF. V gene TRBV6-5 combines with J gene TRBJ2-7; a possible D gene is TRBD2 (6 bases). Germline V CDR1 and CDR2: MNHEY, SVGAGI. This CDR3 has 14 amino acids. V lost 6 bases and J 0 bases, leaving 12 bases between the germline ends.